The rows below give T cell receptor beta chains drawn from one sample of a study of a mutant IDH1 vaccine in newly diagnosed glioma. Generated by immunoSEQ multiplex PCR, the TCRdb table keeps only in-frame clones and is missing some. The table lists 95,000 to 100,000 clones, roughly 90% of them singletons. This specimen was PBMCs, taken from a glioma patient treated with radiotherapy, temozolomide or both. The receptors stem from a woman between 50 and 59 years old with glioma. Each CDR3 is given with its conserved first and last residue. The D gene is left open where the match is weak. Some rows mark clone size as missing; the rest say once, few, many or name a class of expanded clone.

d_call	v_call	j_call	clone_size	cdr3_aa	cdr3_nt
-	TRBV6-1	TRBJ1-3	-	CASSAPSQGYGNTIYF	TGTGCCAGCAGTGCCCCCTCACAGGGTTATGGAAACACCATATATTTT
TRBD2	TRBV7-8	TRBJ2-7	-	CASSLVYVRGYEQYF	TGTGCCAGCAGCTTAGTTTACGTGCGGGGGTACGAGCAGTACTTC
-	TRBV27	TRBJ2-6	-	CASSFRSGANVLTF	TGTGCCAGCAGTTTCCGCTCTGGGGCCAACGTCCTGACTTTC
TRBD1	TRBV7-6	TRBJ1-3	-	CASSLKGAHFSGNTIYF	TGTGCCAGCAGCTTAAAGGGGGCTCATTTCTCTGGAAACACCATATATTTT
TRBD2	TRBV5-4	TRBJ2-3	-	CASRASGRALADTQYF	TGTGCCAGCAGAGCTAGCGGGAGGGCCCTGGCAGATACGCAGTATTTT
-	TRBV28	TRBJ1-4	-	CASTGGGVYGANEKLFF	TGTGCCAGCACCGGTGGGGGGGTTTATGGAGCTAATGAAAAACTGTTTTTT
-	TRBV7-9	TRBJ1-4	-	CASSLVQGLGEKLFF	TGTGCCAGCAGCCTAGTGCAGGGGTTGGGTGAAAAACTGTTTTTT
-	TRBV28	TRBJ2-7	-	CASSPGSSYEQYF	TGTGCCAGCAGTCCTGGATCTTCCTACGAGCAGTACTTC
TRBD2	TRBV14	TRBJ2-7	-	CASSRTSGRFGEQYF	TGTGCCAGCAGCAGGACTAGCGGGAGGTTTGGCGAGCAGTACTTC
-	TRBV19	TRBJ2-5	-	CASSIGGKQETQYF	TGTGCCAGTAGTATTGGGGGGAAACAAGAGACCCAGTACTTC
-	TRBV28	TRBJ1-2	-	CASSLFLQGGGYTF	TGTGCCAGCAGTTTATTTTTGCAGGGAGGAGGCTACACCTTC
-	TRBV6-5	TRBJ2-7	once	CASSGRGGHEQYF	TGTGCCAGCAGTGGCAGGGGGGGCCACGAGCAGTACTTC
TRBD2	TRBV5-1	TRBJ2-7	-	CASSLELAGGQLVYEQYF	TGCGCCAGCAGCTTGGAGCTAGCGGGAGGCCAGTTGGTTTACGAGCAGTACTTC
-	TRBV5-1	TRBJ2-5	-	CASSFEETQYF	TGCGCCAGCAGCTTCGAAGAGACCCAGTACTTC
-	TRBV10-3	TRBJ1-1	few	CAISESGRVNTEAFF	TGTGCCATCAGTGAGTCGGGAAGGGTGAACACTGAAGCTTTCTTT
TRBD1	TRBV28	TRBJ1-2	-	CASSLPRVTGVSYGYTF	TGTGCCAGCAGTTTGCCCCGTGTGACAGGGGTGTCATATGGCTACACCTTC
-	TRBV15	TRBJ1-3	-	CATSRDLGSSGNTIYF	TGTGCCACCAGCAGAGATTTGGGGAGCTCTGGAAACACCATATATTTT
TRBD2	TRBV10-1	TRBJ2-3	-	CASSPERLAARDTQYF	TGCGCCAGCAGTCCAGAGAGGCTAGCGGCTCGAGATACGCAGTATTTT
-	TRBV4-1	TRBJ1-1	-	CASSDPRTQNTEAFF	TGCGCCAGCAGTGATCCGAGGACACAGAACACTGAAGCTTTCTTT
-	TRBV4-1	TRBJ2-7	-	CASSQGVAGAYEQYF	TGCGCCAGCAGCCAAGGAGTCGCCGGAGCCTACGAGCAGTACTTC
-	TRBV6-5	TRBJ1-4	-	CASSSGSSHRKLFF	TGTGCCAGCAGTTCCGGGTCATCCCATAGAAAACTGTTTTTT
-	TRBV6-6	TRBJ1-1	-	CASSYSRRYTEAFF	TGTGCCAGCAGTTACTCGAGGAGGTACACTGAAGCTTTCTTT
-	TRBV11-2	TRBJ2-7	-	CASSFTGDLGYEQYF	TGTGCCAGCAGCTTCACTGGGGACTTGGGCTACGAGCAGTACTTC
-	TRBV5-6	TRBJ1-2	-	CASSLAPSNYGYTF	TGTGCCAGCAGCTTGGCACCGTCTAACTATGGCTACACCTTC
-	TRBV7-8	TRBJ2-5	-	CASTGRFLETQYF	TGTGCCAGCACCGGGCGGTTTTTAGAGACCCAGTACTTC
-	TRBV5-1	TRBJ2-3	-	CASSLTGFTDTQYF	TGCGCCAGCAGCTTGACGGGCTTCACAGATACGCAGTATTTT
-	TRBV7-6	TRBJ2-7	-	CASSFRDSSYEQYF	TGTGCCAGCAGCTTTCGGGACTCATCCTACGAGCAGTACTTC
TRBD1	TRBV18	TRBJ1-2	-	CASSLGQDGYTF	TGTGCCAGCTCACTCGGACAGGATGGCTACACCTTC
-	TRBV6-1	TRBJ1-2	-	CASSPENEDNYGYTF	TGTGCCAGCAGCCCCGAGAACGAAGATAACTATGGCTACACCTTC
TRBD1	TRBV7-9	TRBJ1-1	-	CASSIPDRVGTEAFF	TGTGCCAGCAGCATTCCGGACAGGGTGGGGACTGAAGCTTTCTTT
TRBD2	TRBV7-8	TRBJ2-3	-	CASSLGLAGVDTQYF	TGTGCCAGCAGCTTGGGACTAGCGGGAGTAGATACGCAGTATTTT
-	TRBV28	TRBJ1-4	-	CASSSLIGKKLFF	TGTGCCAGCAGTTCGTTGATAGGCAAAAAACTGTTTTTT
-	TRBV7-9	TRBJ1-1	-	CASTLLGNTEAFF	TGTGCCAGCACCCTCTTGGGTAACACTGAAGCTTTCTTT
-	TRBV2	TRBJ2-7	-	CASTEQGLDYEQYF	TGTGCCAGCACCGAACAGGGACTTGACTACGAGCAGTACTTC
-	TRBV7-9	TRBJ1-2	few	CASSLVVGTAFYGYTF	TGTGCCAGCAGCTTAGTGGTGGGGACCGCCTTCTATGGCTACACCTTC
-	TRBV7-2	TRBJ2-7	-	CASSPDYSSYEQYF	TGTGCCAGCAGCCCGGACTACAGCTCCTACGAGCAGTACTTC
-	TRBV5-6	TRBJ2-2	-	CASSLPGGELFF	TGTGCCAGCAGTTTACCTGGCGGGGAGCTGTTTTTT
-	TRBV28	TRBJ1-5	-	CASSPQAGLNQPQHF	TGTGCCAGCAGTCCCCAGGCGGGGTTAAATCAGCCCCAGCATTTT
-	TRBV7-2	TRBJ2-2	-	CASSLGDFYTGELFF	TGTGCCAGCAGCTTAGGGGACTTTTACACCGGGGAGCTGTTTTTT
TRBD2	TRBV25-1	TRBJ2-2	-	CASSERERETGELFF	TGTGCCAGCAGTGAGCGGGAGAGGGAGACCGGGGAGCTGTTTTTT
-	TRBV14	TRBJ2-5	-	CASSQDPWTIFVGETQYF	TGTGCCAGCAGCCAAGACCCTTGGACAATTTTTGTAGGGGAGACCCAGTACTTC
-	TRBV2	TRBJ2-7	-	CASSLKVFSYEQYF	TGTGCCAGCAGCCTGAAGGTCTTCTCCTACGAGCAGTACTTC
TRBD1	TRBV27	TRBJ2-7	-	CASSQQGARNEQYF	TGTGCCAGCAGTCAACAGGGGGCTCGGAACGAGCAGTACTTC
-	TRBV6-1	TRBJ1-5	-	CASSQDGFSNQPQHF	TGTGCCAGCAGTCAAGACGGATTTAGCAATCAGCCCCAGCATTTT
TRBD1	TRBV4-1	TRBJ1-2	-	CASSQDTGGGYTF	TGCGCCAGCAGCCAAGATACAGGGGGTGGCTACACCTTC
-	TRBV30	TRBJ1-1	few	CASQGRMNTEAFF	TGTGCTTCGCAAGGACGCATGAACACTGAAGCTTTCTTT
TRBD2	TRBV9	TRBJ2-5	-	CASSVGTRQGETQYF	TGTGCCAGCAGCGTGGGGACTAGGCAGGGGGAGACCCAGTACTTC
-	TRBV5-6	TRBJ1-1	-	CASSAVTVANTEAFF	TGTGCCAGCAGCGCGGTGACAGTAGCGAACACTGAAGCTTTCTTT
-	TRBV29-1	TRBJ2-5	-	CSVAGFTETQYF	TGCAGCGTTGCAGGGTTCACAGAGACCCAGTACTTC
TRBD1	TRBV5-6	TRBJ2-5	-	CASSLGQGETQYF	TGTGCCAGCAGCTTGGGACAGGGGGAGACCCAGTACTTC
-	TRBV28	TRBJ2-4	-	CASSPRDKGYKNIQYF	TGTGCCAGCAGTCCCCGGGATAAGGGTTATAAGAACATTCAGTACTTC
TRBD1	TRBV18	TRBJ1-6	-	CASSRAGPGTGNSPLHF	TGTGCCAGCTCACGGGCCGGCCCCGGGACAGGGAATTCACCCCTCCACTTT